The T cell receptor (beta chain) under discussion was sequenced for a study of control samples from healthy donors and cancer patients. This CDR3 comprises 14 residues. From germline, CDR1 is MNHEY and CDR2 SVGEGT. The V end lost 0 bases, the J end lost 4 bases, and 6 bases lay between the germline ends. The method was immunoSEQ multiplex PCR; TCRdb's version includes in-frame clones alone and lacks a portion of them. The sample shows about 120,000 clones, more than 80% of them seen only once. The chain employs TRBV6-2 or TRBV6-3 and TRBJ1-4; D is unresolved. The TCR comes from a woman aged 45-60 years with colorectal cancer. The sample comprised PBMCs. CDR3 in DNA: TGTGCCAGCAGTTACTCCGCGGGTAATGAAAAACTGTTTTTT. It encodes CASSYSAGNEKLFF.